Presented here are 19 T cell receptor beta chains from one specimen sequenced in a study of neurological immune-mediated disorders. TCRdb passed the 5' RACE reads through MiXCR, listing each CDR3 protein once. The sample has roughly 80,000 distinct CDR3 sequences, 5.5% to 6.5% seen once. Time point here: longitudinal time-point 2. Sample: PBMCs. The receptors derive from a woman aged 60-75 years with multiple sclerosis.

This clonotype was seen ten or more times. CDR3 protein: CASRVNTEAFF. CDR3 DNA: TGTGCCAGCAGGGTGAACACTGAAGCTTTCTTT. This rearrangement joins TRBV6-6 to TRBJ1-1; D is uncertain. The length of the CDR3 is 11 residues. The V end lost 6 bases, the J end lost 0 bases, and 2 bases lay between the germline ends. Germline CDR1 and CDR2: MNHNY and SVGAGI (reference sequence).

This clonotype has a count of ten or more. One end of the junction fails to match germline, which may point to a read error. The chain is built from TRBV5-1 and TRBJ1-2; D not certain. The CDR3 extends over 12 amino acids. Germline V gene data show CDR1 as SGHRS and CDR2 as YFSETQ. CDR3 coding DNA: TGCGCCAGCAGCCTCGGGGAGGGAGACGATTTCTTC. It encodes CASSLGEGDDFF.

This clonotype was counted once. With a much larger clone just one base away, this may be a read error. The J gene is TRBJ1-1, the V gene TRBV7-6; weak D call: TRBD1 (6 bases). The CDR3 has 16 residues. The V gene's germline CDR1 is SGHVS and CDR2 FNYEAQ. V was trimmed by 1 base and J by 1 base, leaving 13 bases between them. The CDR3 here is CASSLGTGTKNTEAFF. The CDR3 region has the DNA TGTGCCAGCAGCTTAGGTACAGGGACTAAGAACACTGAAGCTTTCTTT.

This clonotype was seen at least ten times. The chain links TRBV5-1 to TRBJ2-5; 9 nucleotides agree with TRBD1. V shed 7 bases, J shed 4 bases, and the junction held 8 bases outside the gene matches. Per germline, CDR1 SGHRS and CDR2 YFSETQ. The CDR3 spans 14 residues. The CDR3 protein is CASATPGQGETQYF. CDR3 coding DNA: TGCGCCAGCGCCACCCCGGGACAGGGAGAGACCCAGTACTTC.

This clonotype has a count of ten or more. This chain joins TRBV20-1 and TRBJ2-7; D ambiguous. Germline values: CDR1 DFQATT, CDR2 SNEGSKA (reference sequence). The CDR3 runs 16 residues. Between the trimmed V and J ends, which lost 0 bases and 2 bases, there was a span of 17 bases. The DNA of the CDR3 is TGCAGTGCTAGAGATCTCGGCGGCTTAGGGCCCTACGAGCAGTACTTC. Its protein product is CSARDLGGLGPYEQYF.

Ten or more counts support this clonotype. This chain connects TRBV12-3 or TRBV12-4 to TRBJ1-3, with 11 bases lining up with TRBD1. V was pared by 5 bases and J by 0 bases, with 9 bases of the junction left unmatched. This CDR3 comprises 18 residues. CDR3 coding DNA: TGTGCCAGCAGTCCTCCCGGGACAGGGGGTTTCTCTGGAAACACCATATATTTT. Translated: CASSPPGTGGFSGNTIYF.

This clonotype was counted at least ten times. At one end the junction does not follow the germline gene, possibly because of a read error. V and J are TRBV20-1 and TRBJ2-7; tentatively, D is TRBD2 (6 bases). The CDR3 has 14 amino acids. Germline V gives CDR1 DFQATT, CDR2 SNEGSKA (reference sequence). The chain's CDR3 is CSAISLSVEEGVPF. As DNA, the CDR3 is TGCAGTGCTATTTCGTTGTCTGTAGAGGAGGGTGTCCCCTTC.

In this sample, this clonotype turned up many times. The V call is TRBV15, the J call TRBJ1-2; unclear D gene. This CDR3 is 16 amino acids long. Trimming removed 0 bases at V and 2 bases at J, with 13 bases between. The germline CDR1 and CDR2 sequences are LNHNV and YYDKDF (reference sequence). CDR3 nucleotides: TGTGCCACCAGCAGAGATAAAGGCAGCCAGAACTATGGCTACACCTTC. Its protein is CATSRDKGSQNYGYTF. The full variable domain, completed using reference TRBV15 and TRBJ1-2, is DAMVIQNPRYQVTQFGKPVTLSCSQTLNHNVMYWYQQKSSQAPKLLFHYYDKDFNNEADTPDNFQSRRPNTSFCFLDIRSPGLGDTAMYLCATSRDKGSQNYGYTFGSGTRLTVV.

This clonotype was recorded at least ten times. This chain uses TRBV12-3 or TRBV12-4 with TRBJ1-4; D gene ambiguous. The ends were cut back, 11 bases at V and 0 bases at J, with 10 bases in the middle. The CDR3 runs 13 residues. The CDR3 sequence is CAAAISTNEKLFF. The CDR3 coding sequence is TGTGCCGCCGCAATATCAACTAATGAAAAACTGTTTTTT.

This clonotype has a count of ten or more. The rearrangement joins TRBV20-1 to TRBJ2-1; no clear D. Germline V gene data show CDR1 as DFQATT and CDR2 as SNEGSKA (reference sequence). The CDR3 is 14 amino acids. Between the trimmed V and J ends, which lost 1 base and 8 bases, there was a span of 15 bases. The CDR3 DNA reads as TGCAGTGCTAGAGGGTTGGGTCAAAGCTATGAGCAGTTCTTC. This translates into CSARGLGQSYEQFF.

In this sample, this clonotype turned up many times. The rearrangement joins TRBV4-1 to TRBJ2-3; TRBD1 aligns across 9 bases. Germline loops: CDR1 MGHRA, CDR2 YSYEKL. The CDR3 is 15 amino acids. V lost 0 bases, J lost 5 bases, and 3 bases stayed unmatched. Here the CDR3 DNA reads TGCGCCAGCAGCCAAGATGGGACAGGGAGAGATACGCAGTATTTT. Translation: CASSQDGTGRDTQYF.

This chain uses TRBV11-3 with TRBJ2-1, with 9 bases identical to TRBD2. With 4 bases clipped from V and 2 bases from J, the junction kept 6 bases outside the gene matches. Looked up from germline, CDR1 is SGHNT and CDR2 is YENEEA. The CDR3 has 16 residues. This CDR3 reads CASSSYAGGPYNEQFF. CDR3 sequence (DNA): TGTGCCAGCAGCTCCTATGCGGGGGGGCCCTACAATGAGCAGTTCTTC.

In its sample, this clonotype was seen many times. The chain has TRBV5-6 and TRBJ2-5, with TRBD2 as a possible D gene (5 bases). V lost 4 bases to trimming and J lost 4 bases, with 5 bases between them. The CDR3 length is 11 residues. The germline gives CDR1 SGHDT, CDR2 YYEEEE. In DNA, the CDR3 is TGTGCCAGCAGCCTAGCAGAGACCCAGTACTTC. It encodes CASSLAETQYF.

This clonotype was observed at least ten times. V usage is TRBV5-6 and J usage is TRBJ1-1, with a possible D match to TRBD1 (5 bases). Per germline, CDR1 SGHDT and CDR2 YYEEEE. V was cut by 4 bases and J by 5 bases, with 9 bases left in between. The CDR3 contains 12 residues. The CDR3 region is CASSPGGTEAFF. The CDR3 region has the DNA TGTGCCAGCAGCCCGGGGGGAACTGAAGCTTTCTTT.

This clonotype was detected ten times or more. The chain has TRBV18 and TRBJ2-7; 8 bases align to TRBD1. With V trimmed by 5 bases and J by 6 bases, 6 bases remained unmatched. The CDR3 runs 13 residues. Looked up from germline, CDR1 is KGHSH and CDR2 is LQKENI. The CDR3 is CASSGDRILEQYF. The CDR3 DNA reads TGTGCCAGCTCAGGGGACAGGATACTCGAGCAGTACTTC.

This clonotype was observed at least ten times. This sequence joins TRBV20-1 and TRBJ2-3; D not certain. The CDR3 loop spans 15 amino acids. Trimming left V 1 base short and J 5 bases short, with 16 bases between. Germline V gene sequence: CDR1 DFQATT, CDR2 SNEGSKA (reference sequence). The CDR3 DNA follows: TGCAGTGCTAGAGGGCCTCGGATGTTAGTAGATACGCAGTATTTT. Its translation is CSARGPRMLVDTQYF.

To note about this clonotype: At one end the junction does not follow the germline gene, possibly because of a read error. The chain joins TRBV3-1 to TRBJ2-7, with 14 bases aligning to TRBD2. The CDR3 is 15 residues long. The germline CDR1 and CDR2 sequences are LGHDT and YNNKEL (reference sequence). The CDR3 protein is CASSLGLAGVNEQYF. The CDR3, as DNA: TGTGCCAGCAGCCTGGGACTAGCGGGGGTAAACGAGCAGTACTTT.

This clonotype was detected ten times or more. The V and J genes are TRBV6-5 and TRBJ2-7, with a weak D call TRBD2 (7 bases). Trimming left V 5 bases short and J 4 bases short, with 18 bases between. Per germline, CDR1 MNHEY and CDR2 SVGAGI. This CDR3 is 15 amino acids long. The CDR3 DNA sequence: TGTGCCAGCAGTCTCGACGCGGGGGCCACTTACGAGCAGTACTTC. Translation gives CASSLDAGATYEQYF.

In this sample, this clonotype turned up many times. The rearrangement uses TRBV7-7 and TRBJ2-5; 11 bases are a match to TRBD2. The germline V gene encodes CDR1 SSHAT and CDR2 FNYEAQ (reference sequence). This CDR3 is 14 amino acids long. In DNA, the CDR3 is TGTGTTACCTCCGATGGACTAGCGGGAGAGACCCAGTACTTC. It is translated as CVTSDGLAGETQYF.